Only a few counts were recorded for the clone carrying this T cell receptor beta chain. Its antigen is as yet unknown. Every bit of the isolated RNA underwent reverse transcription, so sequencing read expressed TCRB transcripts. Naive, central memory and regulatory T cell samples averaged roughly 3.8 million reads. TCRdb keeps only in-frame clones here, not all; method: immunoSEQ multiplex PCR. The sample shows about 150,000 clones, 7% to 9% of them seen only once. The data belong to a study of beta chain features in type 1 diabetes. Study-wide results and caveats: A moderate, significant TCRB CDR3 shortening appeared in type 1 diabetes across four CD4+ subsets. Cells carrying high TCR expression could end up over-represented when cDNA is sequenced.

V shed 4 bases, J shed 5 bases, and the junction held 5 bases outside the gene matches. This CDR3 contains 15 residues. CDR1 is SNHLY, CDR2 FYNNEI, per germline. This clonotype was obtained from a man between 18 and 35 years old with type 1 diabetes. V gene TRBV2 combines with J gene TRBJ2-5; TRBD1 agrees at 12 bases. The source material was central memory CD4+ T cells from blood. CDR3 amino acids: CASSGGQGAWETQYF. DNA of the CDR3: TGTGCCAGCAGTGGGGGACAGGGGGCCTGGGAGACCCAGTACTTC.